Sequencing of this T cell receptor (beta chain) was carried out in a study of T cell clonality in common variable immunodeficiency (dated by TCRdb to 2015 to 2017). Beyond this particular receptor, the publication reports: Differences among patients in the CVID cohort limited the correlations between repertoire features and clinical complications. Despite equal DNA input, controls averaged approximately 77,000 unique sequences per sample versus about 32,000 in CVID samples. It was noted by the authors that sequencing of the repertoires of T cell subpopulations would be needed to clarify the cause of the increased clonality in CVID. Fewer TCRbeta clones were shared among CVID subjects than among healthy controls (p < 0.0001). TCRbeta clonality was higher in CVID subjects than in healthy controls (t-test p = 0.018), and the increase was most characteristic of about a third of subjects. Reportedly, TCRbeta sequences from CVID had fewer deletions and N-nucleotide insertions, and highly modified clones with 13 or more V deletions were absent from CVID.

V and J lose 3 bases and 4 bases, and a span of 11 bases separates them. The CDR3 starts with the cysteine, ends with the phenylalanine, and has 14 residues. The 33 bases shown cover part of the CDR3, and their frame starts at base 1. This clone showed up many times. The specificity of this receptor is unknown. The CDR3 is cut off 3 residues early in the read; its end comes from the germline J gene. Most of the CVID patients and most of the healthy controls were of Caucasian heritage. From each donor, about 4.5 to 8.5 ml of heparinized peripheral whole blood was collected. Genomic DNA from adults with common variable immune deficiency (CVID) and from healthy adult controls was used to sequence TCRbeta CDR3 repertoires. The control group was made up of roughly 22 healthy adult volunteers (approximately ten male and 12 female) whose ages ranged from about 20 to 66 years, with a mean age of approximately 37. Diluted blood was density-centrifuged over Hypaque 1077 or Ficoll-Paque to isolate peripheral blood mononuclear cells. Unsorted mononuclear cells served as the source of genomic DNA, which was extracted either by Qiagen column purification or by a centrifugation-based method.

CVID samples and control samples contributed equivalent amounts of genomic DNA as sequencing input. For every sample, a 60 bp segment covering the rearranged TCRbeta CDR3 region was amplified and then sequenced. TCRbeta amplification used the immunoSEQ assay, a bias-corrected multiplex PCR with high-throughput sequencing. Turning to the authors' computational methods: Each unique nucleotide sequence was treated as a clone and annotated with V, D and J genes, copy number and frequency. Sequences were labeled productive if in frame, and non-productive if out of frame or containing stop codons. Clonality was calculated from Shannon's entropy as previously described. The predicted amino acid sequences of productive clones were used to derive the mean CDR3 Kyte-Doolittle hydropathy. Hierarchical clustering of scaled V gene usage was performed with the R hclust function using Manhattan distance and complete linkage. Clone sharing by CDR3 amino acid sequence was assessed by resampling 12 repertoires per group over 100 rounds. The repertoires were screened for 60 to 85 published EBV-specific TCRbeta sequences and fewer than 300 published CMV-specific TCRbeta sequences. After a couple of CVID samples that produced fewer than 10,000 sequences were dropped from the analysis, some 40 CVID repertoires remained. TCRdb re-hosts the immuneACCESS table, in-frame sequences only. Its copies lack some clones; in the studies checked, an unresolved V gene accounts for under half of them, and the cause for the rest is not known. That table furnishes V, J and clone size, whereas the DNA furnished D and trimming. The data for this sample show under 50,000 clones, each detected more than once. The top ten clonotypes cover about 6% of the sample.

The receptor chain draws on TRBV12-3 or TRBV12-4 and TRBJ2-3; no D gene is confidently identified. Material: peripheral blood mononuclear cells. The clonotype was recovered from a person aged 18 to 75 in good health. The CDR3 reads CASSLILVSDTQYF. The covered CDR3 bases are TGTGCCAGCAGTTTGATTCTAGTTTCAGATACG.